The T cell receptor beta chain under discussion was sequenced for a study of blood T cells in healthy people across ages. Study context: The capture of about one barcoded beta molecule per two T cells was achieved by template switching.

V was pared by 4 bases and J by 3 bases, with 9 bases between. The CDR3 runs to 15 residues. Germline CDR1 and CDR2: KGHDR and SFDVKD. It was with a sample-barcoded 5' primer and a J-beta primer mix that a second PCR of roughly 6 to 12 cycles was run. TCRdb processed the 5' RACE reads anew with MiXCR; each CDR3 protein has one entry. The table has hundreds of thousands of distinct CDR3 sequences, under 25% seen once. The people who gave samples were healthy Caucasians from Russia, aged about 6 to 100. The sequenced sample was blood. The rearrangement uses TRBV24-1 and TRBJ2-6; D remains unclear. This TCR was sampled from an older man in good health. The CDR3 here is CATSEPVGGANVLTF. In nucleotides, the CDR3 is TGTGCCACCAGTGAGCCAGTCGGTGGGGCCAACGTCCTGACTTTC.